The 12 T cell receptor beta chains below come from one sample, sequenced in a study of blood T cells in healthy people across ages. A J-beta primer mix and a sample-barcoded 5' primer were used in a second PCR of about 7 to 12 cycles. TCRdb re-derived calls from the 5' RACE reads in MiXCR, one entry per CDR3 protein. The sample includes 800,000 or so distinct CDR3 sequences, more than 20% of them seen just once. These data were also filed under a second study, of T cells of mothers and their children.

The sequencing input was blood. These receptor sequences come from a boy between 5 and 17 years old in good health.

This chain links TRBV30 with TRBJ2-7; 11 bases fit TRBD2. The germline V gene has CDR1 GTSNPN and CDR2 SVGIG (reference sequence). With 2 bases clipped from V and 4 bases from J, the junction kept 4 bases outside the gene matches. This CDR3 region has 14 residues. The CDR3 spells CAWSYSGGAYEQYF. Written as DNA, the CDR3 is TGTGCCTGGAGTTATAGCGGGGGGGCATACGAGCAGTACTTC. Drawing the rest from reference TRBV30 and TRBJ2-7, the complete variable domain is SQTIHQWPATLVQPVGSPLSLECTVEGTSNPNLYWYRQAAGRGLQLLFYSVGIGQISSEVPQNLSASRPQDRQFILSSKKLLLSDSGFYLCAWSYSGGAYEQYFGPGTRLTVT.

The chain combines TRBV7-9 with TRBJ2-5; no clear D. Judging by the DNA end, TRBJ2-7 fits better; the J call may be wrong. The CDR3 spans 15 residues. Germline lookup yields CDR1 SEHNR and CDR2 FQNEAQ (reference sequence). The CDR3 protein is CASSLASVKSYEQYF. CDR3 nucleotides: TGTGCCAGCAGCTTAGCGTCCGTGAAGTCCTACGAGCAGTACTTC.

A few counts support this clonotype. The chain is built from TRBV5-1 and TRBJ1-5, with D uncertain. Germline CDR1 reads SGHRS; CDR2 reads YFSETQ. The CDR3 length is 15 residues. Trimming stripped 1 base from V and 0 bases from J, with 8 bases between. CDR3 in amino acids: CASSLLGHSNQPQHF. In nucleotides, the CDR3 is TGCGCCAGCAGCTTGTTGGGTCATAGCAATCAGCCCCAGCATTTT.

The chain has TRBV20-1 and TRBJ1-4, with D uncertain. This CDR3 comprises 14 residues. Germline values: CDR1 DFQATT, CDR2 SNEGSKA (reference sequence). The V end was cut by 3 bases, the J end by 1 base, with 9 bases between. CDR3 nucleotides: TGCAGTGCTAGGGTCGCGGTAACTAATGAAAAACTGTTTTTT. Protein sequence: CSARVAVTNEKLFF.

This clonotype was picked up a small number of times. This chain links TRBV11-2 with TRBJ2-5, with 8 nucleotides matching TRBD2. Germline values: CDR1 SGHAT, CDR2 FQNNGV. Trimming at V came to 2 bases and at J to 1 base, leaving 9 bases not matched to a gene. CDR3 length: 17 amino acids. CDR3 sequence (DNA): TGTGCCAGCAGCTTAAGTTTTATAGCGGGGAGCCAAGAGACCCAGTACTTC. This encodes CASSLSFIAGSQETQYF.

Only a few counts were recorded for this clonotype. The rearrangement joins TRBV13 to TRBJ2-7, with D possibly matching TRBD1 (6 bases). V was pared by 6 bases and J by 3 bases, with 15 bases between. From germline, CDR1 is PRHDT and CDR2 FYEKMQ (reference sequence). CDR3 length: 14 amino acids. The CDR3 DNA follows: TGTGCCAGCAGTCCAAACAGGGTTAGCTACGAGCAGTACTTC. Amino acids: CASSPNRVSYEQYF.

This clonotype was seen a few times. The chain recombines TRBV7-9 with TRBJ2-5; D might be TRBD1 or TRBD2, each matching 5 bases. Matching the DNA end better, TRBJ2-7 makes the J call doubtful. From germline, CDR1 is SEHNR and CDR2 FQNEAQ (reference sequence). The CDR3 spans 17 residues. The CDR3 sequence is CASSLVYGNRPNSEQYF. The CDR3 DNA reads TGTGCCAGCAGCTTAGTATACGGGAACAGGCCCAACTCCGAGCAGTACTTC.

V usage is TRBV5-1 and J usage is TRBJ2-7, with D hard to call. Germline CDR1 and CDR2: SGHRS and YFSETQ. This CDR3 is 13 amino acids long. V was shortened by 4 bases and J by 1 base, with 9 bases between the two germline ends. As DNA, the CDR3 is TGCGCCAGCAGCCAAACAGCTTCCTACGAGCAGTACTTC. The encoded protein is CASSQTASYEQYF. Full variable domain (rest looked up from reference TRBV5-1 and TRBJ2-7): KAGVTQTPRYLIKTRGQQVTLSCSPISGHRSVSWYQQTPGQGLQFLFEYFSETQRNKGNFPGRFSGRQFSNSRSEMNVSTLELGDSALYLCASSQTASYEQYFGPGTRLTVT.

This clonotype was seen a handful of times. The rearrangement links TRBV4-3 to TRBJ2-3; D may be TRBD2 (5 bases). The CDR3 loop spans 17 amino acids. Germline values: CDR1 LGHNA, CDR2 YSLEER. V lost 3 bases, J lost 0 bases, and 16 bases lay in between. The DNA for the CDR3 is TGCGCCAGCAGCCAGTATGCAGGCTCGGGGAGCACAGATACGCAGTATTTT. Protein sequence: CASSQYAGSGSTDTQYF.

The chain uses TRBV11-2 and TRBJ2-1; 9 bases are shared with TRBD1. The end of the DNA aligns better with TRBJ2-5, so the J call may be wrong. The CDR3 runs to 16 residues. Germline V CDR1 and CDR2: SGHAT, FQNNGV. For the CDR3, the DNA is TGTGCCAGCAGCCCCGCTTCCGGGACAGGGCCCGAGACCCAGTACTTC. Encoded protein: CASSPASGTGPETQYF.

The J gene is TRBJ2-5, the V gene TRBV2; unclear D gene. Germline V gene data show CDR1 as SNHLY and CDR2 as FYNNEI. The CDR3 loop spans 13 amino acids. V lost 3 bases and J 5 bases, leaving 10 bases between the germline ends. CDR3 sequence (DNA): TGTGCCAGCAGTGACACGGCCCGGGAGACCCAGTACTTC. This codes for CASSDTARETQYF. The full variable domain, with the rest looked up from reference TRBV2 and TRBJ2-5, is EPEVTQTPSHQVTQMGQEVILRCVPISNHLYFYWYRQILGQKVEFLVSFYNNEISEKSEIFDDQFSVERPDGSNFTLKIRSTKLEDSAMYFCASSDTARETQYFGPGTRLLVL.

This clonotype came up many times. The chain has TRBV12-3 or TRBV12-4 and TRBJ1-4; no definite D call. V gave up 3 bases and J gave up 6 bases, with 2 bases separating them. There are 11 residues in the CDR3. Written as DNA, the CDR3 is TGTGCCAGCAGTTTTTATGAAAAACTGTTTTTT. It translates to CASSFYEKLFF.